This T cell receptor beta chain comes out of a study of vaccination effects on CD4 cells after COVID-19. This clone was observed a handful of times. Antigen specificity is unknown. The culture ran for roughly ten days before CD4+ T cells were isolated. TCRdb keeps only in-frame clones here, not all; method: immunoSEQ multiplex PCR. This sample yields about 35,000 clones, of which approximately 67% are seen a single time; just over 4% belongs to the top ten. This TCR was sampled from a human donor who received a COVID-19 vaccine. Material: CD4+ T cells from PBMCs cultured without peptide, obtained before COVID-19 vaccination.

CDR3 sequence reads: CASSLVSFNQPQHF. CDR3 DNA: TGTGCCAGCAGCTTGGTATCCTTCAATCAGCCCCAGCATTTT. This sequence joins TRBV5-8 and TRBJ1-5, with D unclear. From germline, CDR1 is SGHTS and CDR2 YDEGEE. The V and J ends lost 0 bases and 3 bases respectively, with 7 bases between them. The CDR3 totals 14 residues.